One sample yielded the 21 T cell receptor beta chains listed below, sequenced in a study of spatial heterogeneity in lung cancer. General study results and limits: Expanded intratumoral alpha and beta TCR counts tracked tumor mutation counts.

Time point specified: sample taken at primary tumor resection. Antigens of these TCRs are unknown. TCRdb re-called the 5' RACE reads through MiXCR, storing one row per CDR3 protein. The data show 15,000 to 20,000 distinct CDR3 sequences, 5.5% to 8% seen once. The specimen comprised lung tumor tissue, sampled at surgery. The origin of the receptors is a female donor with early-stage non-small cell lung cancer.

This CDR3 is CSASPDRNTEAFF. DNA of the CDR3: TGCAGCGCTAGCCCGGACAGGAACACTGAAGCTTTCTTT. The chain joins TRBV29-1 to TRBJ1-1; TRBD1 might be the D (6 bases). V was clipped by 7 bases and J by 1 base, with 13 bases between them. The germline V gene encodes CDR1 SQVTM and CDR2 ANQGSEA. The CDR3 is made up of 13 amino acids.

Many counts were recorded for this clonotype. This CDR3 reads CSARDPGTGVYSNQPQHF. The CDR3 nucleotides are TGCAGTGCTAGAGATCCCGGTACAGGGGTTTATAGCAATCAGCCCCAGCATTTT. The V gene is TRBV20-1, the J gene TRBJ1-5, with TRBD1 identical over 7 bases. With 0 bases clipped from V and 0 bases from J, the junction kept 11 bases outside the gene matches. Looked up from germline, CDR1 is DFQATT and CDR2 is SNEGSKA (reference sequence). The CDR3 loop spans 18 amino acids.

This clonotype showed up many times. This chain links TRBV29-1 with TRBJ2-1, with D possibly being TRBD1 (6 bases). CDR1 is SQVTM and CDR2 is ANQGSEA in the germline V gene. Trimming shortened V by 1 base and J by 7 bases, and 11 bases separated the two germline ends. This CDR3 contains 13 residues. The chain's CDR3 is CSVEGQGWNEQFF. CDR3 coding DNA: TGCAGCGTTGAAGGGCAGGGGTGGAATGAGCAGTTCTTC.

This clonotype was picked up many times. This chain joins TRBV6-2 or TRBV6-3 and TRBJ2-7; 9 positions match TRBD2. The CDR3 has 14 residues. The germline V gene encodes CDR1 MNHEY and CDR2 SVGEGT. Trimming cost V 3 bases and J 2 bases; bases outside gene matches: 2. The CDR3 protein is CASSYLAGTYEQYF. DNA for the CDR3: TGTGCCAGCAGTTATCTAGCGGGGACCTACGAGCAGTACTTC.

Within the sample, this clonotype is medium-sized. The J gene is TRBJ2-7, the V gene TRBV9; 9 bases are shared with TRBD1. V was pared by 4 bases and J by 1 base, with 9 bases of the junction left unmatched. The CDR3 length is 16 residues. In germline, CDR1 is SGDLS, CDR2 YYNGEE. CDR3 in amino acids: CASSPRDRVNSYEQYF. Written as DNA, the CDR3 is TGTGCCAGCAGCCCCAGGGACAGGGTAAATTCCTACGAGCAGTACTTC.

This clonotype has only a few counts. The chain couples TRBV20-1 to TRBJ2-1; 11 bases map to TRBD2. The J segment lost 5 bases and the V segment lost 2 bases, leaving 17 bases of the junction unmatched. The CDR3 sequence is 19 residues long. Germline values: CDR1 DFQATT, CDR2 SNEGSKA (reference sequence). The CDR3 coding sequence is TGCAGTGCTAGACACATAACCTCGTCCGGGACTAGCGGTAACAATGAGCAGTTCTTC. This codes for CSARHITSSGTSGNNEQFF.

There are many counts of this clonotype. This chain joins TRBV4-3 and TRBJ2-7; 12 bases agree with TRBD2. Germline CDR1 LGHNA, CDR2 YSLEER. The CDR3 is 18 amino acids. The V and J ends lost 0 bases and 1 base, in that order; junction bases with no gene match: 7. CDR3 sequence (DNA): TGCGCCAGCAGCCAAGAGACCGGACTAGCGGGAAGGTCCTACGAGCAGTACTTC. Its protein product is CASSQETGLAGRSYEQYF.

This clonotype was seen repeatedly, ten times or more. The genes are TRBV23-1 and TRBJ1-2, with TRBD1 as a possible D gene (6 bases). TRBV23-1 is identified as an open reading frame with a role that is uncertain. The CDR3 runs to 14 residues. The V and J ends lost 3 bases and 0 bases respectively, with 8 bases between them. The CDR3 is CASSQRGSNYGYTF. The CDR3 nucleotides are TGCGCCAGCAGTCAGAGGGGGTCTAACTATGGCTACACCTTC.

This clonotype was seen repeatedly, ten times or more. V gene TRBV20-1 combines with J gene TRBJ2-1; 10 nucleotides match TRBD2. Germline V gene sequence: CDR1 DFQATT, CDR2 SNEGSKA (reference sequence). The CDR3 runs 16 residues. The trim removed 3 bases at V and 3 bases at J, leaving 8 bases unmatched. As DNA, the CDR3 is TGCAGTGCTAGTACTAGCGGGGCAAGATTCTACAATGAGCAGTTCTTC. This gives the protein CSASTSGARFYNEQFF.

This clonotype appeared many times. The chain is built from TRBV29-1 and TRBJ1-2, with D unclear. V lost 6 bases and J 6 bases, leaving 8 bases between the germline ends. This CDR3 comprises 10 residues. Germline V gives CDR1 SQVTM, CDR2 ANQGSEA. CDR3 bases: TGCAGCGTCGCAGAAAATGGCTACACCTTC. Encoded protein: CSVAENGYTF. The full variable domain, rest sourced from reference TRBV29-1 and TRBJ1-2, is SAVISQKPSRDICQRGTSLTIQCQVDSQVTMMFWYRQQPGQSLTLIATANQGSEATYESGFVIDKFPISRPNLTFSTLTVSNMSPEDSSIYLCSVAENGYTFGSGTRLTVV.

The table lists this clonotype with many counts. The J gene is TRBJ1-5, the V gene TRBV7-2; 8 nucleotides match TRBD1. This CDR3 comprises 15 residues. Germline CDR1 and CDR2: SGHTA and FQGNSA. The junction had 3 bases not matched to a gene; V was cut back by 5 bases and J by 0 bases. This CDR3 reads CASSPQGDSNQPQHF. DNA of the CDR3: TGTGCCAGCAGCCCACAGGGGGATAGCAATCAGCCCCAGCATTTT. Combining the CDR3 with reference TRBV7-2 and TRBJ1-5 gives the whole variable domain GAGVSQSPSNKVTEKGKDVELRCDPISGHTALYWYRQSLGQGLEFLIYFQGNSAPDKSGLPSDRFSAERTGGSVSTLTIQRTQQEDSAVYLCASSPQGDSNQPQHFGDGTRLSIL.

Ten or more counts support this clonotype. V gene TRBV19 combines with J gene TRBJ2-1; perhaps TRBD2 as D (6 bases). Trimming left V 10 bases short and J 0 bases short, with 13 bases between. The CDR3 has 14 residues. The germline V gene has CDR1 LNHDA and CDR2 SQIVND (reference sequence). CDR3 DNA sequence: TGTGCCACCACATGGGGAGGCTCCTACAATGAGCAGTTCTTC. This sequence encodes CATTWGGSYNEQFF.

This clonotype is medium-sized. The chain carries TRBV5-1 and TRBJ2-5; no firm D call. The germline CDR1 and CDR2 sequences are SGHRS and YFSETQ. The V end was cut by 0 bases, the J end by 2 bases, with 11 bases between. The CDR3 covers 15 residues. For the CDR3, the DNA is TGCGCCAGCAGCTTGGCCTCTCCGGATCAAGAGACCCAGTACTTC. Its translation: CASSLASPDQETQYF.

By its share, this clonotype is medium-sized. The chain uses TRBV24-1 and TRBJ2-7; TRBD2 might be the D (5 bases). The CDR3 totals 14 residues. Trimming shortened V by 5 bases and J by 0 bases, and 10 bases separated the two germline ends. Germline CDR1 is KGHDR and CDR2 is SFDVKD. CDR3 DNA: TGTGCCACCAGTGCTGGGGAGAGCTCCTACGAGCAGTACTTC. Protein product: CATSAGESSYEQYF.

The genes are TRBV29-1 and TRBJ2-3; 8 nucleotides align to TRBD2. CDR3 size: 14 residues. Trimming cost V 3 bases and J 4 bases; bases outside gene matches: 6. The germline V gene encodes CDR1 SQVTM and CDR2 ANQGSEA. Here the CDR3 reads CSVDSGRGADTQYF. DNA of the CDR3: TGCAGCGTTGATTCAGGGCGGGGGGCAGATACGCAGTATTTT.

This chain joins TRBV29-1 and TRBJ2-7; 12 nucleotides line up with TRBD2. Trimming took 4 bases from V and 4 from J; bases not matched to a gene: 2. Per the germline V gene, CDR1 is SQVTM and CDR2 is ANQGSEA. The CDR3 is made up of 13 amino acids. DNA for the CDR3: TGCAGCGTTGTAACTAGCGGGAGGTACGAGCAGTACTTC. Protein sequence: CSVVTSGRYEQYF.

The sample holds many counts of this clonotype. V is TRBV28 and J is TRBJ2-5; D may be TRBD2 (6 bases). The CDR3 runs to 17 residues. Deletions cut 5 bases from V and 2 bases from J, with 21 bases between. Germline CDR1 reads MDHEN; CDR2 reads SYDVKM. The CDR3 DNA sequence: TGTGCCAGCAGTCCCCCTTGGGGTAGCGGAGGACAAGAGACCCAGTACTTC. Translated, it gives CASSPPWGSGGQETQYF.

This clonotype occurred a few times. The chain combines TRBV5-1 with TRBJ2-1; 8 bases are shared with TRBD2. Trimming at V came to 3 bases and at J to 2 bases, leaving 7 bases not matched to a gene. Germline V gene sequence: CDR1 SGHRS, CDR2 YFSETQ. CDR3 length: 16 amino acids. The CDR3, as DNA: TGCGCCAGCAGCTCCAAAGCGGGAGTTACCTACAATGAGCAGTTCTTC. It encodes CASSSKAGVTYNEQFF.

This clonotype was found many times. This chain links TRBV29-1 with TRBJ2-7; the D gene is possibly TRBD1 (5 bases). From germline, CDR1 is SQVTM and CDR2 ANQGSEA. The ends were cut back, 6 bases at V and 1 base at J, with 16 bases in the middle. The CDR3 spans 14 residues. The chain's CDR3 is CSVWTSLESYEQYF. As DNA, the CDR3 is TGCAGCGTCTGGACATCCTTGGAGTCCTACGAGCAGTACTTC.

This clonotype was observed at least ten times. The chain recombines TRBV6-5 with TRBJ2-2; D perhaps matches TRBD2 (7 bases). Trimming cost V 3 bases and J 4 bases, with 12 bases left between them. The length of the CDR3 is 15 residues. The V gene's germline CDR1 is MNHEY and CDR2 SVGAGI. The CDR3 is CASSYNREGTGELFF. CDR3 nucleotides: TGTGCCAGCAGTTATAACAGGGAGGGCACCGGGGAGCTGTTTTTT.

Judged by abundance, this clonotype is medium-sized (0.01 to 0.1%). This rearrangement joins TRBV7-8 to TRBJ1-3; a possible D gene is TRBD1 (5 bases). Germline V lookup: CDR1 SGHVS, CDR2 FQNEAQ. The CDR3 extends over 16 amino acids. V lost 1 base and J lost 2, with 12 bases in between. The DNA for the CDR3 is TGTGCCAGCAGCTTAGGGGCAGGGAGGACTGGAAACACCATATATTTT. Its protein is CASSLGAGRTGNTIYF.